This TCR beta chain stems from a study of graft-versus-host responses after intestinal transplantation. This table comes from immunoSEQ multiplex PCR, and its TCRdb copy is limited to in-frame clones, with some not included. The table lists fewer than 90,000 clones, about 95% of them singletons. Germline-derived CDR1 and CDR2 are SGHNT and YYREEE (reference sequence). Between the trimmed V and J ends, which lost 2 bases and 10 bases, there was a span of 18 bases. The CDR3 runs to 14 residues. As to this clone: Antigen: not known.

The gene calls are TRBV5-4 and TRBJ1-1; TRBD1 is a possible D gene (5 bases). Sequenced material: unstimulated CD4+ T cells sorted from spleen or lymph node cells, taken before transplant. This clonotype originated in a human donor who was the organ donor for an intestinal transplant. This chain's CDR3 is CASSFGGGEPGAFF. For the CDR3, the DNA is TGTGCCAGCAGCTTCGGGGGAGGGGAGCCAGGAGCTTTCTTT.